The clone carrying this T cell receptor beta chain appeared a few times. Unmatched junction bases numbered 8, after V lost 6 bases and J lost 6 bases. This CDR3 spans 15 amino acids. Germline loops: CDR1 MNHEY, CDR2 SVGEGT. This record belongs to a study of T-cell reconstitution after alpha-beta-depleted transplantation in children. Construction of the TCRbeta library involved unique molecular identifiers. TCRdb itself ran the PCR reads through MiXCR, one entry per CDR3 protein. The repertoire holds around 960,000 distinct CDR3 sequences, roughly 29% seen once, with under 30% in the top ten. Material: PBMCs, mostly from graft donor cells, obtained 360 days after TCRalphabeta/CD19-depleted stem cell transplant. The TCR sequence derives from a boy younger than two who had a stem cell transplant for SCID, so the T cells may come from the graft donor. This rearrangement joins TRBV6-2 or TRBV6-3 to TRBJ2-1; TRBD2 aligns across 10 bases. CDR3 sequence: CASRKGSGGANEQFF. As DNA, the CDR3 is TGTGCCAGCAGAAAAGGCAGCGGGGGGGCCAATGAGCAGTTCTTC.